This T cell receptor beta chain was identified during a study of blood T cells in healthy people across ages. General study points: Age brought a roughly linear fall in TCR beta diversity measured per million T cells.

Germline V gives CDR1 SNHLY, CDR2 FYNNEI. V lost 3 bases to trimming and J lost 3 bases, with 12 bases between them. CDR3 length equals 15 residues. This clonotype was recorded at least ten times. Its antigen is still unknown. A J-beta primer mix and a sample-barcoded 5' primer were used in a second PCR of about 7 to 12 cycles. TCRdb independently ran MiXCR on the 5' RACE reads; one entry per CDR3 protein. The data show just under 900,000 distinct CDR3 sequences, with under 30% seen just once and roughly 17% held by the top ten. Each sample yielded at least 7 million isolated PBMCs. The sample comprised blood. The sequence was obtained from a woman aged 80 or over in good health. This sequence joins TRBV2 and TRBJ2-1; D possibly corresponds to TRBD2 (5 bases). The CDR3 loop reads CASSDRGEYYNEQFF. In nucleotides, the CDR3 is TGTGCCAGCAGTGACCGGGGAGAATACTACAATGAGCAGTTCTTC.